The clone carrying this T cell receptor beta chain was detected a few times. Its antigen is not known. These data come from a study of cytomegalovirus exposure and HLA in healthy donors. General study findings and limits: Under in vitro conditions, three CMV-associated chains were confirmed as specific for CMV antigens.

Sampled while nominally healthy, donors likely had unrecorded immune exposures. Researchers ran the PCR with 60 Vbeta and 13 Jbeta primers. Clones were read by immunoSEQ multiplex PCR, and TCRdb kept only the in-frame ones, dropping some. The repertoire has about 94,000 clones, around four fifths of them found once; the top ten carry approximately 6.4%. This receptor was identified in a man aged 35 to 55 in good health and CMV-seropositive. The sequencing input was PBMCs.

The CDR3 DNA follows: TGTGCCAGTAGCACACTCGGGGGGACAGATACGCAGTATTTT. It specifies CASSTLGGTDTQYF. The V call is TRBV19, the J call TRBJ2-3; 7 positions match TRBD2. V lost 6 bases and J lost 3; bases outside the gene matches: 6. Per the germline V gene, CDR1 is LNHDA and CDR2 is SQIVND (reference sequence). The CDR3 extends over 14 amino acids. Supplemented by reference TRBV19 and TRBJ2-3, the full variable domain reads DGGITQSPKYLFRKEGQNVTLSCEQNLNHDAMYWYRQDPGQGLRLIYYSQIVNDFQKGDIAEGYSVSREKKESFPLTVTSAQKNPTAFYLCASSTLGGTDTQYFGPGTRLTVL.